Listed here are 19 T cell receptor beta chains from one sample, sequenced in a study of molecular identifiers for immune sequencing clone quantification. TCRdb used MiXCR to reprocess the PCR reads, holding one entry per CDR3 protein. Altogether roughly 93,000 distinct CDR3 sequences are present, roughly 23% being singletons, with the ten largest covering about 0.73%. The sample comprised naive CD8+ T cells from blood, with Jurkat cell RNA spiked in. Specified subset: FACS-sorted CD8+CD4-CCR7+CD45RA+ naive T cells. These receptors originate from a human donor in good health. Some libraries in this study had Jurkat cell RNA spiked in.

This clonotype appeared many times. This rearrangement joins TRBV5-4 to TRBJ2-2; 11 bases are shared with TRBD1. CDR1 and CDR2 (germline): SGHNT, YYREEE (reference sequence). With 4 bases clipped from V and 3 bases from J, the junction kept 11 bases outside the gene matches. The CDR3 has 18 residues. In DNA form, the CDR3 reads TGTGCCAGCAGCCTCCGGACAGGGGGCCCCTCGGACACCGGGGAGCTGTTTTTT. Residues: CASSLRTGGPSDTGELFF.

This clonotype has ten or more counts. The chain uses TRBV7-9 and TRBJ1-2; 9 nucleotides line up with TRBD1. CDR1 and CDR2 from the germline V gene are SEHNR and FQNEAQ (reference sequence). This CDR3 contains 13 residues. The ends lost 4 bases at V and 7 bases at J; junction bases unmatched: 4. DNA of the CDR3: TGTGCCAGCAGCTCCGGGACAGGGTCTGGCTACACCTTC. Protein: CASSSGTGSGYTF.

On this clonotype: Possible read error: a much larger clone is one base away. The genes are TRBV27 and TRBJ1-1, with TRBD1 as a possible D gene (5 bases). The CDR3 has 13 residues. Germline CDR1 is MNHEY and CDR2 is SMNVEV (reference sequence). The V end lost 2 bases, the J end lost 8 bases, and 12 bases lay between the germline ends. CDR3 in amino acids: CASSLITGTEAFF. CDR3 bases: TGTGCCAGCAGTTTAATAACGGGGACCGAAGCTTTCTTT.

This clonotype was found many times. The chain combines TRBV20-1 with TRBJ1-3; 7 nucleotides line up with TRBD1. J gave up 3 bases and V 2 bases, and 4 bases lay outside the gene matches. CDR3 length equals 14 residues. Germline V gene lookup returns CDR1 DFQATT and CDR2 SNEGSKA (reference sequence). This chain's CDR3 is CSARNDRDGNTIYF. In DNA, the CDR3 is TGCAGTGCTAGAAACGACAGGGATGGAAACACCATATATTTT.

The J gene is TRBJ2-1, the V gene TRBV6-5, with a possible D match to TRBD1 (6 bases). The CDR3 sequence is 15 residues long. Trimming pared 2 bases from V and 4 bases from J, leaving 12 bases between. The V gene's germline CDR1 is MNHEY and CDR2 SVGAGI. The CDR3 DNA reads TGTGCCAGCAGTTACCAGGACAGAGGATACAATGAGCAGTTCTTC. This encodes CASSYQDRGYNEQFF.

The chain recombines TRBV6-2 or TRBV6-3 with TRBJ1-1, with D possibly TRBD1 on 6 matching bases. Trimming left V 4 bases short and J 7 bases short, with 22 bases between. CDR3 length: 16 amino acids. The germline gives CDR1 MNHEY, CDR2 SVGEGT. The chain's CDR3 is CASSSMRLGGEDEAFF. The CDR3 DNA is TGTGCCAGCAGTTCCATGAGGCTCGGGGGCGAGGATGAAGCTTTCTTT.

This clonotype was detected ten times or more. The chain carries TRBV7-9 and TRBJ1-5; no clear D gene. Germline V lookup: CDR1 SEHNR, CDR2 FQNEAQ (reference sequence). The CDR3 totals 13 residues. Trimming stripped 4 bases from V and 5 bases from J, with 9 bases between. The CDR3 nucleotides are TGTGCCAGCAGCTCAGAGTTGGATCAGCCCCAGCATTTT. Translated: CASSSELDQPQHF.

This clonotype showed up many times. This chain connects TRBV3-1 to TRBJ2-5; the D gene is possibly TRBD1 (5 bases). Between the trimmed V and J ends, which lost 2 bases and 2 bases, there was a span of 30 bases. CDR3 size: 21 residues. Germline CDR1 reads LGHDT; CDR2 reads YNNKEL (reference sequence). The CDR3 DNA follows: TGTGCCAGCAGCCAACTACCCGAGGACACTGGACGCAGTGCAGAGCAAGAGACCCAGTACTTC. It is translated as CASSQLPEDTGRSAEQETQYF.

The rearrangement joins TRBV6-5 to TRBJ2-3; D is undetermined. Trimming removed 4 bases from V and 4 bases from J, with 12 bases in between. The germline V gene has CDR1 MNHEY and CDR2 SVGAGI. The CDR3 runs 14 residues. The chain's CDR3 is CASSCSRMPDTQYF. The CDR3 DNA reads as TGTGCCAGCAGTTGCTCGAGGATGCCAGATACGCAGTATTTT.

The genes are TRBV4-3 and TRBJ1-1, with D perhaps TRBD1 (6 bases). V was shortened by 8 bases and J by 1 base, with 11 bases between the two germline ends. The CDR3 has 13 residues. Per the germline V gene, CDR1 is LGHNA and CDR2 is YSLEER. The CDR3 DNA reads TGCGCCAGCCAACAGGGTTCGAACACTGAAGCTTTCTTT. It translates to CASQQGSNTEAFF.

The V call is TRBV9, the J call TRBJ2-7, with 10 bases matching TRBD2. Unmatched junction bases numbered 10, after V lost 4 bases and J lost 3 bases. This CDR3 has 16 residues. CDR1 is SGDLS and CDR2 is YYNGEE in the germline V gene. The CDR3 nucleotides are TGTGCCAGCAGCCCGGGACTAGCGAGAACGGTCTACGAGCAGTACTTC. Its protein product is CASSPGLARTVYEQYF.

This clonotype came up a few times. J is TRBJ2-3 and V is TRBV6-5; D ambiguous. The CDR3 is 15 residues long. V lost 4 bases to trimming and J lost 4 bases, with 15 bases between them. The germline CDR1 and CDR2 sequences are MNHEY and SVGAGI. This CDR3 is CASSFHSDRADTQYF. Here the CDR3 DNA reads TGTGCCAGCAGTTTCCACAGTGATCGCGCAGATACGCAGTATTTT.

The chain links TRBV6-2 or TRBV6-3 to TRBJ2-5; D is possibly TRBD1 or TRBD2 (6 bases each). The germline gives CDR1 MNHEY, CDR2 SVGEGT. The CDR3 covers 16 residues. With 6 bases removed from V and 3 bases from J, the gap between germline ends came to 20 bases. CDR3 DNA sequence: TGTGCCAGCAGCCGCGAGGGGGGCGCGCGGAAAGAGACCCAGTACTTC. Amino acids: CASSREGGARKETQYF.

A word on this clonotype: A read error is possible here, since a much larger clone lies one base away. Because the CDR3 is missing its conserved closing phenylalanine or tryptophan, this is likely a read error. The rearrangement links TRBV30 to TRBJ2-3; D ambiguous. CDR1 and CDR2 (germline): GTSNPN, SVGIG (reference sequence). Trimming took off 4 bases at V and 0 bases at J, with 2 bases between the two ends. The CDR3 loop spans 11 amino acids. CDR3 nucleotide sequence: TGTGCCTGGACTAGCACAGATACGCAGTATTTA. Translated, it gives CAWTSTDTQYL.

The sample holds a few counts of this clonotype. This chain links TRBV7-9 with TRBJ2-1; no clear D. This CDR3 comprises 14 residues. Looked up from germline, CDR1 is SEHNR and CDR2 is FQNEAQ (reference sequence). Trimming removed 3 bases at V and 10 bases at J, with 16 bases between. The DNA of the CDR3 is TGTGCCAGCAGCTTTCCGGGCCTCATGGGAGAGCAGTTCTTC. Protein sequence: CASSFPGLMGEQFF. Looking up the rest from reference TRBV7-9 and TRBJ2-1 gives the full variable domain: DTGVSQNPRHKITKRGQNVTFRCDPISEHNRLYWYRQTLGQGPEFLTYFQNEAQLEKSRLLSDRFSAERPKGSFSTLEIQRTEQGDSAMYLCASSFPGLMGEQFFGPGTRLTVL.

A word on this clonotype: Compared with germline, one end of the junction differs, possibly owing to a read error. This sequence joins TRBV20-1 and TRBJ2-1; D gene unclear. Looked up from germline, CDR1 is DFQATT and CDR2 is SNEGSKA (reference sequence). The CDR3 has 17 residues. The CDR3 DNA follows: TGCAGTGCTAGATTATCTCGGCGGATGAGCTCCTACAATGAGCGGTTCTTC. This codes for CSARLSRRMSSYNERFF.

There are a few counts of this clonotype. This chain connects TRBV20-1 to TRBJ2-3; 11 bases line up with TRBD2. Germline-derived CDR1 and CDR2 are DFQATT and SNEGSKA (reference sequence). V trimming: 6 bases; J trimming: 3 bases; junction bases outside the gene matches: 5. The CDR3 has 14 residues. CDR3: CSARGLAVTDTQYF. In nucleotides, the CDR3 is TGCAGTGCCAGGGGACTAGCGGTTACAGATACGCAGTATTTT.

The chain recombines TRBV28 with TRBJ2-2; 8 nucleotides match TRBD1. The V segment lost 3 bases and the J segment 6 bases; nucleotides outside the gene matches: 6. Germline V lookup: CDR1 MDHEN, CDR2 SYDVKM. The CDR3 length is 15 residues. CDR3 residues: CASSFRGLMSGELFF. The CDR3 DNA reads TGTGCCAGCAGTTTCAGGGGGCTTATGTCCGGGGAGCTGTTTTTT.

The rearrangement joins TRBV6-5 to TRBJ2-3; D is possibly TRBD1 or TRBD2 (5 bases each). The CDR3 length is 14 residues. Germline V gene data show CDR1 as MNHEY and CDR2 as SVGAGI. The V gene lost 6 bases and the J gene lost 10 bases, with 20 bases spanning the gap. Here the CDR3 reads CASSDGEGSAPQYF. The CDR3 DNA reads TGTGCCAGCAGCGACGGTGAGGGGTCAGCTCCGCAGTATTTT.